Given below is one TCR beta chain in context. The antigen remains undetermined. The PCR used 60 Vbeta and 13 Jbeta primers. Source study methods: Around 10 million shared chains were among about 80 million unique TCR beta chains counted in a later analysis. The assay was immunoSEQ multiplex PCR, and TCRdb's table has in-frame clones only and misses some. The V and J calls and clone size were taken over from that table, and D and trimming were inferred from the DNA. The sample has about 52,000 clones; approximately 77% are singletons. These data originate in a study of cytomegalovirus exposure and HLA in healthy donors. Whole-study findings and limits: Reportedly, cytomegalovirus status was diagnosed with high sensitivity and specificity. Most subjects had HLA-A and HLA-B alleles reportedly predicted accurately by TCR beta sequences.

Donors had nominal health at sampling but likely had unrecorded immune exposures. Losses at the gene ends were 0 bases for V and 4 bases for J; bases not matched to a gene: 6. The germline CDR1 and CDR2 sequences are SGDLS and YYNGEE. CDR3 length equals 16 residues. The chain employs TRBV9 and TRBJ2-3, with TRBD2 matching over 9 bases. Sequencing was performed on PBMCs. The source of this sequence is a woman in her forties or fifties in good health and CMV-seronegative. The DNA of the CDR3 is TGTGCCAGCAGCGTAGGAGGGACTAGCTTTGCAGATACGCAGTATTTT. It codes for CASSVGGTSFADTQYF. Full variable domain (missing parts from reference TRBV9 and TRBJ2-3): DSGVTQTPKHLITATGQRVTLRCSPRSGDLSVYWYQQSLDQGLQFLIQYYNGEERAKGNILERFSAQQFPDLHSELNLSSLELGDSALYFCASSVGGTSFADTQYFGPGTRLTVL.